One and the same sample provided the 27 T cell receptor beta chains below, sequenced in a study of T-cell memory formation after mild COVID-19. Each CDR3 protein gets one entry after TCRdb re-called the 5' RACE reads with MiXCR. This table has around 260,000 distinct CDR3 sequences, 15% to 20% appearing once. Sequenced: PBMCs or a T cell subset sorted from them (not recorded which). These receptors were obtained from a man aged 18 to 30 who had mild COVID-19 (a few samples of this study predate the infection). Cell type and time point are not known.

This clonotype was picked up a small number of times. The CDR3 nucleotides are TGTGCCAGCAGTTACTCCCGGACAGGGGGGCCCCAGGAAGCTTTCTTT. It is translated as CASSYSRTGGPQEAFF. The rearrangement links TRBV6-2 or TRBV6-3 to TRBJ1-1; 10 nucleotides agree with TRBD1. Germline loops: CDR1 MNHEY, CDR2 SVGEGT. The V and J ends lost 0 bases and 8 bases, in that order; junction bases with no gene match: 9. This CDR3 is 16 amino acids long.

The V call is TRBV7-2, the J call TRBJ2-4; D might be TRBD1 (5 bases). Looked up from germline, CDR1 is SGHTA and CDR2 is FQGNSA. CDR3 length equals 15 residues. V was cut by 6 bases and J by 3 bases, with 15 bases left in between. The CDR3 DNA sequence: TGTGCCAGCAGTGCTCAAACAGGCTTCAAAAACATTCAGTACTTC. Residues: CASSAQTGFKNIQYF.

This clonotype was observed a handful of times. The chain joins TRBV14 to TRBJ1-1; D perhaps matches TRBD1 (6 bases). The length of the CDR3 is 16 residues. Looked up from germline, CDR1 is SGHDN and CDR2 is FVKESK. V was trimmed by 2 bases and J by 0 bases, leaving 13 bases between them. CDR3 loop: CASSQRTGNMNTEAFF. Written as DNA, the CDR3 is TGTGCCAGCAGCCAAAGAACAGGGAACATGAACACTGAAGCTTTCTTT.

This rearrangement joins TRBV29-1 to TRBJ1-1, with unresolved D. Germline V CDR1 and CDR2: SQVTM, ANQGSEA. Trimming pared 3 bases from V and 3 bases from J, leaving 8 bases between. This CDR3 spans 12 amino acids. The CDR3 sequence: CSVESEDTEAFF. CDR3 bases: TGCAGCGTTGAGTCCGAGGACACTGAAGCTTTCTTT.

The V call is TRBV7-2, the J call TRBJ2-2, with 7 bases fitting TRBD2. CDR3 length: 16 amino acids. CDR1 is SGHTA, CDR2 FQGNSA, per germline. Trimming took 3 bases from V and 3 from J; bases not matched to a gene: 7. This chain's CDR3 is CASSLRRSGDTGELFF. The CDR3, as DNA: TGTGCCAGCAGCTTGAGGCGAAGCGGGGACACCGGGGAGCTGTTTTTT.

Many counts were recorded for this clonotype. The V call is TRBV5-4, the J call TRBJ2-5; weak D call: TRBD1 (6 bases). Trimming took 4 bases from V and 1 from J, leaving 11 bases between them. The germline CDR1 and CDR2 sequences are SGHNT and YYREEE (reference sequence). This CDR3 has 14 residues. CDR3 in DNA: TGTGCCAGCAGCGGCCGGGACATCCAAGAGACCCAGTACTTC. It encodes CASSGRDIQETQYF.

In this sample, this clonotype turned up a few times. The chain recombines TRBV7-8 with TRBJ1-3; D remains unclear. Germline V gene lookup returns CDR1 SGHVS and CDR2 FQNEAQ. The CDR3 contains 14 residues. V shed 2 bases and J shed 4 bases, with 9 bases lying between them. The CDR3 DNA reads TGTGCCAGCAGCTTATGGAGGGAGGGAAACACCATATATTTT. Translated, it gives CASSLWREGNTIYF.

This sequence joins TRBV20-1 and TRBJ2-5; TRBD1 or TRBD2 may be the D gene (6 bases each). Germline lookup yields CDR1 DFQATT and CDR2 SNEGSKA (reference sequence). The ends were cut back, 5 bases at V and 5 bases at J, with 12 bases in the middle. CDR3 length: 12 amino acids. CDR3 sequence reads: CSAPGGGETQYF. In nucleotides, the CDR3 is TGCAGTGCTCCTGGAGGGGGGGAGACCCAGTACTTC.

This clonotype was seen more than once but under ten times. The chain employs TRBV29-1 and TRBJ1-2; unclear D gene. Trimming left V 0 bases short and J 4 bases short, with 15 bases between. CDR3 size: 15 residues. Germline CDR1 is SQVTM and CDR2 is ANQGSEA. The CDR3 bases are TGCAGCGTTGAAGATCTGGGGATTAGTAGCTATGGCTACACCTTC. It is translated as CSVEDLGISSYGYTF.

The chain carries TRBV28 and TRBJ2-1, with 9 positions matching TRBD2. CDR3 length: 15 residues. In germline, CDR1 is MDHEN, CDR2 SYDVKM. J was trimmed by 8 bases and V by 6 bases; bases with no gene match: 11. The CDR3 DNA sequence: TGTGCCAGCAGCCTGGGACTAGCTGAGGGGGATGAGCAGTTCTTC. This translates into CASSLGLAEGDEQFF. Variable domain in full (rest from reference TRBV28 and TRBJ2-1): DVKVTQSSRYLVKRTGEKVFLECVQDMDHENMFWYRQDPGLGLRLIYFSYDVKMKEKGDIPEGYSVSREKKERFSLILESASTNQTSMYLCASSLGLAEGDEQFFGPGTRLTVL.

In this sample, this clonotype turned up many times. The chain links TRBV9 to TRBJ2-1, with TRBD1 matching over 9 bases. Germline V lookup: CDR1 SGDLS, CDR2 YYNGEE. This CDR3 has 15 amino acids. Trimming took 3 bases from V and 2 from J; bases not matched to a gene: 3. CDR3 nucleotides: TGTGCCAGCAGCGCAACAGGGGGCCCCTACAATGAGCAGTTCTTC. It specifies CASSATGGPYNEQFF.

The rearrangement joins TRBV23-1 to TRBJ2-7; 8 nucleotides line up with TRBD1. TRBV23-1 is an open reading frame, and its role is uncertain. The junction had 9 bases not matched to a gene; V was cut back by 7 bases and J by 4 bases. This CDR3 is built from 14 residues. The CDR3 nucleotides read TGCGCCAGCATGGATGAACAGGGGGATTACGAGCAGTACTTC. Translating it yields CASMDEQGDYEQYF.

There are a few counts of this clonotype. This chain joins TRBV7-3 and TRBJ2-3; 13 bases are shared with TRBD2. The CDR3 is 15 residues long. The V segment lost 6 bases and the J segment 8 bases; nucleotides outside the gene matches: 8. Germline V lookup: CDR1 SGHTA, CDR2 FQGTGA. CDR3 amino acids: CASRRTSGGAGTQYF. The CDR3, as DNA: TGTGCCAGCAGACGCACTAGCGGGGGGGCTGGTACGCAGTATTTT.

The chain couples TRBV5-1 to TRBJ1-2, with 9 bases fitting TRBD1. The CDR3 consists of 18 residues. V dropped 6 bases and J dropped 5; count of bases not matched to a gene: 20. Germline lookup yields CDR1 SGHRS and CDR2 YFSETQ. DNA for the CDR3: TGCGCCAGCAACGGACTAGGTTCCCGGGACAGGGATCGGTATGGCTACACCTTC. This sequence encodes CASNGLGSRDRDRYGYTF.

This clonotype was seen more than once but under ten times. The V and J genes are TRBV4-2 and TRBJ2-7, with 8 bases that match TRBD1. The CDR3 is made up of 13 amino acids. In germline, CDR1 is LGHNA, CDR2 YNFKEQ. With V trimmed by 0 bases and J by 6 bases, 1 base remained unmatched. The chain's CDR3 is CASSQDRGREQYF. DNA for the CDR3: TGTGCCAGCAGCCAAGACAGGGGGCGCGAGCAGTACTTC.

The V gene is TRBV9, the J gene TRBJ1-2, with D perhaps matching TRBD1 (5 bases). This CDR3 region has 12 residues. Germline CDR1 is SGDLS and CDR2 is YYNGEE. Trimming removed 3 bases from V and 6 bases from J, with 9 bases in between. The CDR3 sequence is CASSGGGNGYTF. CDR3 in DNA: TGTGCCAGCAGCGGGGGGGGGAATGGCTACACCTTC. The full variable domain, with the rest looked up from reference TRBV9 and TRBJ1-2, is DSGVTQTPKHLITATGQRVTLRCSPRSGDLSVYWYQQSLDQGLQFLIQYYNGEERAKGNILERFSAQQFPDLHSELNLSSLELGDSALYFCASSGGGNGYTFGSGTRLTVV.

The V call is TRBV9, the J call TRBJ2-7; TRBD2 might be the D (5 bases). CDR3 length: 12 residues. The V gene's germline CDR1 is SGDLS and CDR2 YYNGEE. Trimming took 3 bases from V and 7 from J, leaving 11 bases between them. CDR3 sequence reads: CASSGYPGEQYF. The CDR3 DNA reads TGTGCCAGCAGCGGTTACCCGGGGGAGCAGTACTTC.

This clonotype was counted between two and nine times. This chain uses TRBV5-1 with TRBJ2-2, with 7 bases identical to TRBD2. The germline CDR1 and CDR2 sequences are SGHRS and YFSETQ. After removal of 2 bases from V and 10 bases from J, the junction contained 2 bases not matched to a gene. CDR3 length equals 12 residues. The CDR3 spells CASSFAGEELFF. The CDR3 nucleotides read TGCGCCAGCAGCTTCGCGGGGGAGGAGCTGTTTTTT.

The CDR3 spells CASSLGRGEQPQHF. For the CDR3, the DNA is TGCGCCAGCAGCTTGGGAAGGGGGGAACAGCCCCAGCATTTT. V gene TRBV5-1 combines with J gene TRBJ1-5, with TRBD1 as a possible D gene (6 bases). The CDR3 is 14 residues long. The V gene lost 0 bases and the J gene lost 7 bases, with 11 bases spanning the gap. CDR1 is SGHRS, CDR2 YFSETQ, per germline. Filled out from reference TRBV5-1 and TRBJ1-5, the complete variable domain reads KAGVTQTPRYLIKTRGQQVTLSCSPISGHRSVSWYQQTPGQGLQFLFEYFSETQRNKGNFPGRFSGRQFSNSRSEMNVSTLELGDSALYLCASSLGRGEQPQHFGDGTRLSIL.

This clonotype was found many times. V is TRBV3-1 and J is TRBJ2-1; possible D gene TRBD1, 6 bases. The germline V gene has CDR1 LGHDT and CDR2 YNNKEL (reference sequence). Trimming removed 3 bases from V and 3 bases from J, with 12 bases in between. The CDR3 extends over 15 amino acids. The CDR3 spells CASSHTGIGYNEQFF. CDR3 nucleotide sequence: TGTGCCAGCAGCCACACAGGGATAGGCTACAATGAGCAGTTCTTC.

The V gene is TRBV19, the J gene TRBJ1-5; D unresolved. Trimming shortened V by 3 bases and J by 2 bases, and 14 bases separated the two germline ends. Germline V gene sequence: CDR1 LNHDA, CDR2 SQIVND (reference sequence). CDR3 length: 16 residues. CDR3 bases: TGTGCCAGTAGTATTCAAGACGACTTTGGCAATCAGCCCCAGCATTTT. Its translation is CASSIQDDFGNQPQHF. Complete variable domain (other parts from reference TRBV19 and TRBJ1-5): DGGITQSPKYLFRKEGQNVTLSCEQNLNHDAMYWYRQDPGQGLRLIYYSQIVNDFQKGDIAEGYSVSREKKESFPLTVTSAQKNPTAFYLCASSIQDDFGNQPQHFGDGTRLSIL.

Only a few counts were recorded for this clonotype. CDR3 sequence: CSAPRAGVYNEQFF. As DNA, the CDR3 is TGCAGTGCTCCAAGAGCGGGGGTTTACAATGAGCAGTTCTTC. This rearrangement joins TRBV20-1 to TRBJ2-1, with 8 nucleotides matching TRBD2. V trimming: 5 bases; J trimming: 4 bases; junction bases outside the gene matches: 7. This CDR3 is built from 14 residues. Germline V CDR1 and CDR2: DFQATT, SNEGSKA (reference sequence).

The chain uses TRBV7-9 and TRBJ2-5; weak D call: TRBD1 (5 bases). Germline loops: CDR1 SEHNR, CDR2 FQNEAQ (reference sequence). The CDR3 is 11 residues long. Trimming removed 5 bases from V and 10 bases from J, with 11 bases in between. CDR3 bases: TGTGCCAGCAGCCAAGGGGCCCTCCAGTACTTC. This gives the protein CASSQGALQYF.

The CDR3 reads CSARDGRGAFTDTQYF. The CDR3, as DNA: TGCAGTGCTAGAGATGGGCGGGGGGCCTTCACAGATACGCAGTATTTT. The chain links TRBV20-1 to TRBJ2-3, with TRBD2 matching 8 bases. Trimming cost V 0 bases and J 2 bases; bases outside gene matches: 7. The CDR3 is 16 residues long. Germline CDR1 and CDR2: DFQATT and SNEGSKA (reference sequence).

The rearrangement links TRBV21-1 to TRBJ2-7; the table's TRBD2 call for D was not verified on the DNA. TRBV21-1 is a listed pseudogene. The CDR3 is made up of 19 amino acids. CDR3 residues: CASSKVPSGGAPCPYEQYV. CDR3 nucleotides: TGTGCCAGCAGCAAAGTCCCTAGCGGGGGGGCTCCATGCCCCTACGAGCAGTACGTC.

This clonotype was counted at least ten times. The V call is TRBV6-5, the J call TRBJ1-5; no reliable D call. Germline assignment: CDR1 MNHEY and CDR2 SVGAGI. The CDR3 spans 15 residues. Trimming took 6 bases from V and 2 from J, leaving 14 bases between them. CDR3 in amino acids: CASSPNWVGNQPQHF. CDR3 coding DNA: TGTGCCAGCAGCCCCAATTGGGTGGGCAATCAGCCCCAGCATTTT.

The rearrangement links TRBV12-3 or TRBV12-4 to TRBJ2-5, with 8 bases aligning to TRBD2. The V gene end was trimmed by 6 bases and the J gene end by 3 bases; junction bases not matched to a gene: 3. The CDR3 sequence is 13 residues long. The CDR3 DNA reads TGTGCCAGCAGACTAGCGGATAAAGAGACCCAGTACTTC. Protein: CASRLADKETQYF.